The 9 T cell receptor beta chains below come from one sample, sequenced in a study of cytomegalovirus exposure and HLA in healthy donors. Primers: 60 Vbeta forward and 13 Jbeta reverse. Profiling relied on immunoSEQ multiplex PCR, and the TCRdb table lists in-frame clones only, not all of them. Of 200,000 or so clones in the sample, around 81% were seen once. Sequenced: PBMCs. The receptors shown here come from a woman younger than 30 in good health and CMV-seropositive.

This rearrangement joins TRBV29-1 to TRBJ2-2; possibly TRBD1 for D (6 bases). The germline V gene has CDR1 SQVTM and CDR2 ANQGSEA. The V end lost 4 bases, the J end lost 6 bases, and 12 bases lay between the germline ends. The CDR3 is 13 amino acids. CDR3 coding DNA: TGCAGCGTTGGAAGACAGGTTCCCGGGGAGCTGTTTTTT. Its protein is CSVGRQVPGELFF.

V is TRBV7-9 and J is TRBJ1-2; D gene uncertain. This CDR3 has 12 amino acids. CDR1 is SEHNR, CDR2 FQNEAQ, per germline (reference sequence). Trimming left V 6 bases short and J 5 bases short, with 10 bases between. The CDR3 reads CASSFGSYGYTF. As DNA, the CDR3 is TGTGCCAGCAGTTTCGGGAGTTATGGCTACACCTTC.

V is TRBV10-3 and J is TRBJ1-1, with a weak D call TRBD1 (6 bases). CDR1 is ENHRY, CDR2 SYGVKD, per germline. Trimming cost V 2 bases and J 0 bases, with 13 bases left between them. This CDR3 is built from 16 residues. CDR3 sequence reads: CAISEIWGGLNTEAFF. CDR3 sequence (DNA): TGTGCCATCAGTGAGATCTGGGGGGGGCTGAACACTGAAGCTTTCTTT.

Written as DNA, the CDR3 is TGTGCCAGCAGCTTAGACTTGAGGTACGAGCAGTACGTC. Its translation is CASSLDLRYEQYV. The rearrangement joins TRBV7-8 to TRBJ2-7; D unclear. The CDR3 is 13 residues long. Germline CDR1 reads SGHVS; CDR2 reads FQNEAQ. The germline V and J ends were trimmed by 1 base and 4 bases, with 8 bases remaining between them.

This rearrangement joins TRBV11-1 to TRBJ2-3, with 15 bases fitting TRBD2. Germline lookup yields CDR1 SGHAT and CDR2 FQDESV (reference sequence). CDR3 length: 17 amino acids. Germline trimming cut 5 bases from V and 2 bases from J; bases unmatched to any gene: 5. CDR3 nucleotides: TGTGCCAGCAGCCGAGGACTAGCGGGGGGGAACACAGATACGCAGTATTTT. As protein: CASSRGLAGGNTDTQYF.

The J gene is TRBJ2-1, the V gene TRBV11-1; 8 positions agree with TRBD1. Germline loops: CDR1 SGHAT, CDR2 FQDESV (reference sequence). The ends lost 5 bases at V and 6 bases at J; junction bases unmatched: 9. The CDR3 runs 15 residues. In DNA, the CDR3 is TGTGCCAGCAGCCCCCGGGACAGGCCAAGCAATGAGCAGTTCTTC. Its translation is CASSPRDRPSNEQFF.

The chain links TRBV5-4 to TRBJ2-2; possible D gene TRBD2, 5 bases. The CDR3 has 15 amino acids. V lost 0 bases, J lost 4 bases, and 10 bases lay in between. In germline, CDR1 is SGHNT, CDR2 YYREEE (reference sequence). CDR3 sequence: CASSLGRAGTGELFF. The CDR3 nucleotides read TGTGCCAGCAGCTTGGGGCGGGCCGGCACCGGGGAGCTGTTTTTT.

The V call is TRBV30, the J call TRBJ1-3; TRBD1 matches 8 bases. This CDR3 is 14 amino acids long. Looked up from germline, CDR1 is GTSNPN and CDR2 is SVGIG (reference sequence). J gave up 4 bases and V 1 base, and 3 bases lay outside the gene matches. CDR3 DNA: TGTGCCTGGAGTGCAAACAGGGGGGGAAACACCATATATTTT. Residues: CAWSANRGGNTIYF.

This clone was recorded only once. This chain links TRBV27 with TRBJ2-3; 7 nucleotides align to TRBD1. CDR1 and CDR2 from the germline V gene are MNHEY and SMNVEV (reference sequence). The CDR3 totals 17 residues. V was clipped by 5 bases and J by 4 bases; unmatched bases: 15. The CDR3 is CASSPRQGMIFADTQYF. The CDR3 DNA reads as TGTGCCAGCAGTCCGAGACAGGGTATGATTTTTGCAGATACGCAGTATTTT.